This T cell receptor (beta chain) stems from a study of blood T cells in healthy people across ages. The CDR3 spans 18 residues. Germline trimming cut 6 bases from V and 0 bases from J; bases unmatched to any gene: 10. The V gene's germline CDR1 is LGHNA and CDR2 YNFKEQ. With a J-beta primer mix and a sample-barcoded 5' primer, a second PCR ran roughly 6 to 12 cycles. All samples gave at least 2.5 million CDR3-containing paired-end reads. TCRdb reprocessed the 5' RACE reads with MiXCR, giving one entry per CDR3 protein. The data contain hundreds of thousands of distinct CDR3 sequences, roughly 24% of them singletons. Study results and caveats: Long-lived donors carried more naive CD4+ cells and greater diversity than aged donors.

In this sample, this clonotype turned up a few times. Antigen specificity is unknown. The sample also formed part of further work on T cells of mothers and their children.

Sequenced material: blood. The receptor was derived from a boy aged 5-17 years in good health. This chain uses TRBV4-2 with TRBJ2-5; TRBD2 matches 13 bases. The CDR3 coding sequence is TGTGCCAGCAGACCCGGACTAGCGGGGGTTAAGTACCAAGAGACCCAGTACTTC. Translated, it gives CASRPGLAGVKYQETQYF.